This T cell receptor beta chain came from a study of CD4+ T cells in melanoma. This clone is deemed medium-sized (0.01 to 0.1%). Its antigen is not known. The protocol was immunoSEQ multiplex PCR, while the TCRdb copy is restricted to in-frame clones and leaves out a portion. The sample has 4,500 to 6,000 clones, about 61% seen once. Study-wide findings and caveats: CD8+ T cell, macrophage and B cell function reportedly correlated with neoantigen-specific CD4+ T cells.

V lost 5 bases, J lost 5 bases, and 8 bases stayed unmatched. Germline V CDR1 and CDR2: MNHEY, SMNVEV (reference sequence). This CDR3 comprises 14 residues. The J gene is TRBJ1-2, the V gene TRBV27, with 7 bases lining up with TRBD1. Input material: cells from a culture (not recorded whether cultured in vitro). The clonotype comes from a human donor with melanoma. The CDR3: CASSPQDRVYGYTF. DNA of the CDR3: TGTGCCAGCAGTCCCCAAGACAGGGTGTATGGCTACACCTTC.